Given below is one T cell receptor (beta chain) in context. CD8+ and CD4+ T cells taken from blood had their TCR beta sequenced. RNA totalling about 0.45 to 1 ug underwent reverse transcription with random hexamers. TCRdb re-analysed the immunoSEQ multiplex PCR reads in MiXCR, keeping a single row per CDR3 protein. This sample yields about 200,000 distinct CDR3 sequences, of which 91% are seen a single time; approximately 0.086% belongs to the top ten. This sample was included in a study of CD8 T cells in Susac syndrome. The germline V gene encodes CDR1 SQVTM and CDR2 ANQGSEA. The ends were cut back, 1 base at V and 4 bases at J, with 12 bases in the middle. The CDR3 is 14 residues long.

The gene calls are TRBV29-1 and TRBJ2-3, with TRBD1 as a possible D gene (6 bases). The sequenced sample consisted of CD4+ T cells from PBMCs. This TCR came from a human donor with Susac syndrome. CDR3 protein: CSVEGDRRPDTQYF. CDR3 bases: TGCAGCGTTGAAGGAGACAGGAGGCCAGATACGCAGTATTTT.